This T cell receptor beta chain is drawn from a study of T cell clones after liver transplantation. In the study overall: In this trial, immunosuppression withdrawal was attempted within 2 years of liver transplant. TCRbeta sequencing after a pre-transplant mixed lymphocyte reaction identified graft-donor-reactive clones, later tracked in post-transplant blood. Draws occurred before transplant, before withdrawal, and after complete or failed withdrawal.

Produced via immunoSEQ multiplex PCR; TCRdb's table is partial and in-frame only. The sample consists of about 74,000 clones, 75% to 90% of them appearing once. This CDR3 comprises 14 residues. V was pared by 1 base and J by 4 bases, with 6 bases between. CDR1 and CDR2 (germline): SGHRS, YFSETQ. Source: CD4+ T cells from blood, taken before liver transplant. This TCR came from a human donor who received a liver transplant. This chain links TRBV5-1 with TRBJ2-6; no firm D call. The CDR3 here is CASSLFSGANVLTF. The CDR3 DNA reads TGCGCCAGCAGCTTGTTTTCAGGGGCCAACGTCCTGACTTTC.